These 16 T cell receptor beta chains came from one sample sequenced in a study of blood T cell repertoires in COVID-19. Libraries were prepared by immunoSEQ multiplex PCR; TCRdb keeps only in-frame clonotypes and omits some of them. This sample has about 260,000 clones, with approximately 86% found just once. What was sequenced was peripheral blood. The origin of the receptors is a woman aged 45 to 65 who had recovered from COVID-19.

The J gene is TRBJ1-6, the V gene TRBV6-6; D is unresolved. V was clipped by 5 bases and J by 2 bases, with 7 bases between them. The CDR3 spans 14 residues. Germline CDR1 is MNHNY and CDR2 is SVGAGI (reference sequence). DNA for the CDR3: TGTGCCAGCAGTCTTACACCCTATAATTCACCCCTCCACTTT. It is translated as CASSLTPYNSPLHF.

The chain recombines TRBV11-2 with TRBJ2-1; TRBD2 is a possible D gene (5 bases). The CDR3 spans 13 residues. The V end was cut by 5 bases, the J end by 3 bases, with 8 bases between. Germline lookup yields CDR1 SGHAT and CDR2 FQNNGV. As DNA, the CDR3 is TGTGCCAGCAGCGACCGGGACTACAATGAGCAGTTCTTC. Protein product: CASSDRDYNEQFF.

V usage is TRBV5-1 and J usage is TRBJ2-7, with 9 positions matching TRBD1. Germline V gene lookup returns CDR1 SGHRS and CDR2 YFSETQ. The V and J ends lost 5 bases and 8 bases, in that order; junction bases with no gene match: 8. The CDR3 sequence is 13 residues long. The chain's CDR3 is CASRSGTGIQQYF. The CDR3, as DNA: TGCGCCAGCAGATCCGGGACAGGGATTCAGCAGTACTTC. Looking up the rest from reference TRBV5-1 and TRBJ2-7 gives the full variable domain: KAGVTQTPRYLIKTRGQQVTLSCSPISGHRSVSWYQQTPGQGLQFLFEYFSETQRNKGNFPGRFSGRQFSNSRSEMNVSTLELGDSALYLCASRSGTGIQQYFGPGTRLTVT.

The genes are TRBV9 and TRBJ2-2; 9 bases map to TRBD1. This CDR3 is 15 amino acids long. The germline V gene has CDR1 SGDLS and CDR2 YYNGEE. The junction had 6 bases not matched to a gene; V was cut back by 3 bases and J by 6 bases. For the CDR3, the DNA is TGTGCCAGCAGCGATCGGGACAGGGCGGCCGGGGAGCTGTTTTTT. It specifies CASSDRDRAAGELFF.

The chain is built from TRBV9 and TRBJ1-2; D uncertain. CDR3 size: 11 residues. CDR1 and CDR2 from the germline V gene are SGDLS and YYNGEE. Trimming pared 4 bases from V and 6 bases from J, leaving 7 bases between. The CDR3 spells CASSSRNGYTF. The CDR3 region has the DNA TGTGCCAGCAGCTCCAGGAATGGCTACACCTTC.

V and J are TRBV30 and TRBJ2-3; 8 nucleotides line up with TRBD1. Per the germline V gene, CDR1 is GTSNPN and CDR2 is SVGIG (reference sequence). This CDR3 has 13 amino acids. Trimming at V came to 2 bases and at J to 6 bases, leaving 4 bases not matched to a gene. DNA of the CDR3: TGTGCCTGGAGTCGGACAGGGACCGATACGCAGTATTTT. Translation: CAWSRTGTDTQYF.

This clone is a singleton in its sample. The V call is TRBV3-1 (or the pseudogene TRBV3-2), the J call TRBJ2-7, with D maybe TRBD1 (6 bases). Germline CDR1 and CDR2: LGHDT and YNNKEL (reference sequence). This CDR3 is built from 15 residues. V was trimmed by 0 bases and J by 3 bases, leaving 12 bases between them. The CDR3 coding sequence is TGTGCCAGCAGCCAAGATCTTAACAGGGTCTACGAGCAGTACTTC. Protein product: CASSQDLNRVYEQYF.

The chain couples TRBV5-4 to TRBJ2-3; 15 bases are shared with TRBD2. This CDR3 comprises 16 residues. V dropped 5 bases and J dropped 4; count of bases not matched to a gene: 5. Germline V gene lookup returns CDR1 SGHNT and CDR2 YYREEE (reference sequence). The CDR3 sequence is CASRDGTSGGSDTQYF. CDR3 DNA: TGTGCCAGCAGGGATGGGACTAGCGGGGGGTCAGATACGCAGTATTTT.

The chain recombines TRBV19 with TRBJ1-6; 11 bases align to TRBD1. Germline CDR1 is LNHDA and CDR2 is SQIVND (reference sequence). The CDR3 length is 15 residues. J lost 7 bases, V lost 6 bases, and 5 bases had no gene match. The CDR3 DNA reads as TGTGCCAGTAGAGACCGGGACAGGGGGAATTCACCCCTCCACTTT. Residues: CASRDRDRGNSPLHF.

The rearrangement joins TRBV6-5 to TRBJ1-2; D is uncertain. This CDR3 region has 14 residues. V shed 7 bases and J shed 4 bases, with 16 bases lying between them. Per the germline V gene, CDR1 is MNHEY and CDR2 is SVGAGI. CDR3: CASTLNWAAYGYTF. For the CDR3, the DNA is TGTGCCAGCACCCTGAATTGGGCAGCCTATGGCTACACCTTC.

The V call is TRBV6-6, the J call TRBJ1-3, with TRBD1 as a possible D gene (6 bases). CDR3 length: 15 amino acids. V lost 7 bases and J 4 bases, leaving 17 bases between the germline ends. Germline V gene lookup returns CDR1 MNHNY and CDR2 SVGAGI (reference sequence). CDR3 loop: CASIPRRGTGNTIYF. CDR3 DNA: TGTGCCAGCATACCCCGCAGGGGCACGGGAAACACCATATATTTT.

This chain uses TRBV6-2 or TRBV6-3 with TRBJ1-2; 8 bases line up with TRBD1. Germline assignment: CDR1 MNHEY and CDR2 SVGEGT. The V and J ends lost 2 bases and 0 bases, in that order; junction bases with no gene match: 8. CDR3 length equals 17 residues. The CDR3 nucleotides are TGTGCCAGCAGTTACGGGACAGGCTCCCCAGCTAACTATGGCTACACCTTC. Its translation: CASSYGTGSPANYGYTF.

This clone appeared once. This chain joins TRBV9 and TRBJ2-7, with D possibly matching TRBD1 (6 bases). V was pared by 0 bases and J by 2 bases, with 21 bases between. Germline V gives CDR1 SGDLS, CDR2 YYNGEE. The CDR3 covers 18 residues. The CDR3 is CASSVGPTTGAITYEQYF. DNA of the CDR3: TGTGCCAGCAGCGTAGGCCCCACGACAGGTGCAATTACCTACGAGCAGTACTTC.

The chain combines TRBV29-1 with TRBJ2-3; a possible D gene is TRBD2 (6 bases). The CDR3 totals 14 residues. V was cut by 0 bases and J by 7 bases, with 14 bases left in between. Germline-derived CDR1 and CDR2 are SQVTM and ANQGSEA. CDR3 sequence reads: CSVEDPRDFYTQYF. The CDR3 DNA sequence: TGCAGCGTTGAAGACCCCCGGGACTTCTATACGCAGTATTTT.

J is TRBJ2-2 and V is TRBV11-2; 10 positions agree with TRBD2. Germline V CDR1 and CDR2: SGHAT, FQNNGV. The ends lost 4 bases at V and 1 base at J; junction bases unmatched: 12. The CDR3 sequence is 19 residues long. CDR3 loop: CASSSATGWTSGNTGELFF. The CDR3 DNA reads as TGTGCCAGCAGCTCAGCCACCGGATGGACTAGCGGGAACACCGGGGAGCTGTTTTTT.

The chain combines TRBV7-9 with TRBJ2-5; 8 bases are a match to TRBD2. Trimming cost V 5 bases and J 5 bases; bases outside gene matches: 7. The germline gives CDR1 SEHNR, CDR2 FQNEAQ (reference sequence). This CDR3 comprises 14 residues. CDR3 in amino acids: CASSKPGGTETQYF. In DNA, the CDR3 is TGTGCCAGCAGCAAGCCGGGGGGGACGGAGACCCAGTACTTC.